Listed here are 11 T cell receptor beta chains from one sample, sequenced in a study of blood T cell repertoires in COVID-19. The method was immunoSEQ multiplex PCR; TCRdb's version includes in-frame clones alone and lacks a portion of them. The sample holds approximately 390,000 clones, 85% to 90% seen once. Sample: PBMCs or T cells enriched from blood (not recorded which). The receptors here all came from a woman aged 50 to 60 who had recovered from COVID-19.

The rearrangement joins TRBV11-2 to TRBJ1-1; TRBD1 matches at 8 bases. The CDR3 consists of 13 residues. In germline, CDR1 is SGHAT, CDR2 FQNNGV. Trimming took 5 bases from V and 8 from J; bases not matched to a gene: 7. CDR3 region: CASSVGQAQEAFF. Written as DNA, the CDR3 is TGTGCCAGCAGCGTGGGACAGGCCCAGGAAGCTTTCTTT.

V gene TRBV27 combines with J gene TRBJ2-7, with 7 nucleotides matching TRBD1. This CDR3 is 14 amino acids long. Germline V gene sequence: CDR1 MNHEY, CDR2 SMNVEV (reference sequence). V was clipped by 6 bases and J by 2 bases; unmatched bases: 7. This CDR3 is CASRITGATYEQYF. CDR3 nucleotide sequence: TGTGCCAGCAGAATAACAGGGGCCACCTACGAGCAGTACTTC.

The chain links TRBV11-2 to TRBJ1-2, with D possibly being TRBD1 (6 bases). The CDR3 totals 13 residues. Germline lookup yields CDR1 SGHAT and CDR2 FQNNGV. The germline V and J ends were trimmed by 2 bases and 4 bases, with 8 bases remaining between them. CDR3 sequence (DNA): TGTGCCAGCAGCTTACAGGGGCTCTATGGCTACACCTTC. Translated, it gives CASSLQGLYGYTF.

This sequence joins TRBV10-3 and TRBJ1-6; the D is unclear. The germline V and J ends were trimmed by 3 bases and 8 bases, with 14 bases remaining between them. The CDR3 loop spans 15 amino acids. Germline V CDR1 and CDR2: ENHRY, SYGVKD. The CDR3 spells CAISDEPRGHSPLHF. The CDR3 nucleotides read TGTGCCATCAGTGACGAGCCCCGAGGCCATTCACCCCTCCACTTT.

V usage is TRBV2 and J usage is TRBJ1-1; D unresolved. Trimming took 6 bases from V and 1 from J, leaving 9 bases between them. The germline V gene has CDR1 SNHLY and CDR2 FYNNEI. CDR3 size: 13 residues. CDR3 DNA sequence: TGTGCCAGCAGCCTACTAGGGAACACTGAAGCTTTCTTT. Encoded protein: CASSLLGNTEAFF.

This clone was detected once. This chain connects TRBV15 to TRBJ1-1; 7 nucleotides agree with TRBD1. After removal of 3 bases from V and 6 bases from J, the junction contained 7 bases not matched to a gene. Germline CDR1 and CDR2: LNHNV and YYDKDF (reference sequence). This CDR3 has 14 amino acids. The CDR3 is CATSSAITGAEAFF. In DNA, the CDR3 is TGTGCCACCAGCAGTGCTATAACAGGGGCTGAAGCTTTCTTT.

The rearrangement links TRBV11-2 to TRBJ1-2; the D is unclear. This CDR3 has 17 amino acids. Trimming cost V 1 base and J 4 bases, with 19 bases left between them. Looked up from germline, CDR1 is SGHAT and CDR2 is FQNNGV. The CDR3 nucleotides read TGTGCCAGCAGCTTAGGGGTGTTCTCGGGTCCCTCCTATGGCTACACCTTC. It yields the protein CASSLGVFSGPSYGYTF. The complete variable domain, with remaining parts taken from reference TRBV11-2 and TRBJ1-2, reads EAGVAQSPRYKIIEKRQSVAFWCNPISGHATLYWYQQILGQGPKLLIQFQNNGVVDDSQLPKDRFSAERLKGVDSTLKIQPAKLEDSAVYLCASSLGVFSGPSYGYTFGSGTRLTVV.

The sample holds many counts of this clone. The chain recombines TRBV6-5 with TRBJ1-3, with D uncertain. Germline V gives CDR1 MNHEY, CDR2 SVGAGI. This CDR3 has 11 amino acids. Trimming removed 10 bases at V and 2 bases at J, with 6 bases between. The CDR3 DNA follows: TGTGCCACCGGGGCTGGAAACACCATATATTTT. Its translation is CATGAGNTIYF.

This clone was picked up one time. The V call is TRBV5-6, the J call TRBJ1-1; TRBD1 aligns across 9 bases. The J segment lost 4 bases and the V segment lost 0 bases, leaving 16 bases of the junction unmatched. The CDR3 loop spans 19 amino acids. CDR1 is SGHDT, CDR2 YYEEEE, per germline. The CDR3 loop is CASSLVSGQGPFLSTEAFF. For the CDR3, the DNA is TGTGCCAGCAGCTTGGTGTCGGGACAGGGTCCCTTTCTAAGCACTGAAGCTTTCTTT.

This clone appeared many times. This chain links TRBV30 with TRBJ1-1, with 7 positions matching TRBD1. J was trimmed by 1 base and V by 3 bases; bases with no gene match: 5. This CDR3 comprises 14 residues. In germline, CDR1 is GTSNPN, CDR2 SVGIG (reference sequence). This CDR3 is CAWRGRTGNTEAFF. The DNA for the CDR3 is TGTGCCTGGAGGGGTCGGACAGGGAACACTGAAGCTTTCTTT.

The CDR3 loop is CASNLDSGSQPQHF. DNA of the CDR3: TGTGCCAGCAACTTGGACAGTGGCAGCCAGCCCCAGCATTTT. The V gene is TRBV6-5, the J gene TRBJ1-5, with a weak D call TRBD1 (6 bases). CDR3 length equals 14 residues. The V and J ends lost 7 bases and 7 bases respectively, with 17 bases between them. Looked up from germline, CDR1 is MNHEY and CDR2 is SVGAGI.